One sample yielded the 21 T cell receptor beta chains listed below, sequenced in a study of blood T cell repertoires in COVID-19. Profiling relied on immunoSEQ multiplex PCR, and the TCRdb table lists in-frame clones only, not all of them. The data hold more than 300,000 clones, with more than 75% observed a single time. Specimen: peripheral blood. These receptors came from a woman aged 50 to 60 with acute or convalescent COVID-19.

The J gene is TRBJ2-1, the V gene TRBV7-6; 11 nucleotides align to TRBD2. Germline CDR1 is SGHVS and CDR2 is FNYEAQ. Trimming cost V 1 base and J 7 bases; bases outside gene matches: 6. This CDR3 has 16 residues. The CDR3 reads CASSLGIAGGRNEQFF. Written as DNA, the CDR3 is TGTGCCAGCAGCTTAGGGATAGCGGGAGGGCGGAATGAGCAGTTCTTC.

This sequence joins TRBV28 and TRBJ2-7, with 9 bases identical to TRBD1. J gave up 6 bases and V 4 bases, and 10 bases lay outside the gene matches. CDR1 MDHEN and CDR2 SYDVKM come from the germline V gene. The CDR3 is made up of 15 amino acids. The CDR3 region is CASSSLTYRGREQYF. Here the CDR3 DNA reads TGTGCCAGCAGTTCGCTGACCTACAGGGGGCGCGAGCAGTACTTC.

The chain couples TRBV30 to TRBJ2-1, with TRBD2 matching 8 bases. The CDR3 extends over 14 amino acids. Germline-derived CDR1 and CDR2 are GTSNPN and SVGIG (reference sequence). V shed 5 bases, J shed 2 bases, and the junction held 5 bases outside the gene matches. The CDR3 reads CAWGGTRAYNEQFF. The DNA of the CDR3 is TGTGCCTGGGGGGGGACTAGGGCCTACAATGAGCAGTTCTTC.

The chain has TRBV5-1 and TRBJ1-4; 10 positions agree with TRBD1. This CDR3 spans 14 amino acids. The germline CDR1 and CDR2 sequences are SGHRS and YFSETQ. The trim removed 2 bases at V and 8 bases at J, leaving 3 bases unmatched. The CDR3 sequence: CASSFGQGEEKLFF. In nucleotides, the CDR3 is TGCGCCAGCAGCTTCGGACAGGGGGAAGAAAAACTGTTTTTT.

The chain carries TRBV7-3 and TRBJ2-3; TRBD2 matches 9 bases. Germline V lookup: CDR1 SGHTA, CDR2 FQGTGA. The CDR3 length is 15 residues. The trim removed 4 bases at V and 3 bases at J, leaving 5 bases unmatched. The CDR3 sequence is CASSWLAGKTDTQYF. CDR3 in DNA: TGTGCCAGCAGCTGGCTAGCGGGAAAAACAGATACGCAGTATTTT.

The CDR3 here is CASSQVTWTGTGEAFF. The CDR3 region has the DNA TGCGCCAGCAGCCAAGTCACCTGGACAGGGACGGGTGAAGCTTTCTTT. This chain uses TRBV4-1 with TRBJ1-1, with 8 bases fitting TRBD1. The CDR3 consists of 16 residues. J lost 7 bases, V lost 1 base, and 11 bases had no gene match. Germline loops: CDR1 MGHRA, CDR2 YSYEKL.

The count of this clone is one. The CDR3 sequence is CASSFIQGFYEQYF. CDR3 coding DNA: TGTGCCAGCAGTTTCATACAGGGTTTTTACGAGCAGTACTTC. The chain links TRBV28 to TRBJ2-7; TRBD1 is a possible D gene (6 bases). CDR3 length: 14 amino acids. Germline V CDR1 and CDR2: MDHEN, SYDVKM. Trimming removed 3 bases from V and 4 bases from J, with 13 bases in between.

The genes are TRBV6-2 or TRBV6-3 and TRBJ1-3, with D possibly TRBD1 on 6 matching bases. CDR3 length: 17 amino acids. Germline V lookup: CDR1 MNHEY, CDR2 SVGEGT. Trimming stripped 3 bases from V and 2 bases from J, with 17 bases between. The CDR3 DNA reads TGTGCCAGCAGTTATCTCCTCCAGGGGAAGCCTGGAAACACCATATATTTT. It specifies CASSYLLQGKPGNTIYF.

V is TRBV2 and J is TRBJ2-7; the match to TRBD1 covers 10 bases. The CDR3 consists of 15 residues. Germline CDR1 and CDR2: SNHLY and FYNNEI. V shed 6 bases and J 0 bases; nucleotides not matched to a gene: 5. The CDR3 reads CASRWTGGNSYEQYF. For the CDR3, the DNA is TGTGCCAGCAGGTGGACAGGGGGTAACTCCTACGAGCAGTACTTC.

This clone was observed a handful of times. V and J are TRBV11-2 and TRBJ2-2; D is undetermined. V lost 0 bases and J 5 bases, leaving 7 bases between the germline ends. Germline CDR1 and CDR2: SGHAT and FQNNGV. CDR3 size: 14 residues. CDR3 sequence reads: CASSLDLSTGELFF. The CDR3 nucleotides are TGTGCCAGCAGCTTAGATCTATCGACCGGGGAGCTGTTTTTT.

This clone was observed a handful of times. V gene TRBV9 combines with J gene TRBJ2-7, with D possibly being TRBD2 (7 bases). The length of the CDR3 is 16 residues. Germline V lookup: CDR1 SGDLS, CDR2 YYNGEE. V was pared by 0 bases and J by 5 bases, with 18 bases between. The CDR3 coding sequence is TGTGCCAGCAGCGTAGCTACGGGGGGCAGGGCGGACGAGCAGTACTTC. Amino acids: CASSVATGGRADEQYF.

The chain carries TRBV5-1 and TRBJ2-7; TRBD2 agrees at 8 bases. With V trimmed by 3 bases and J by 2 bases, 10 bases remained unmatched. The CDR3 covers 16 residues. Germline V gene data show CDR1 as SGHRS and CDR2 as YFSETQ. CDR3 in amino acids: CASSSAGTRFPYEQYF. As DNA, the CDR3 is TGCGCCAGCAGCTCCGCCGGGACTAGGTTCCCCTACGAGCAGTACTTC.

The genes are TRBV30 and TRBJ2-5, with TRBD2 matching 7 bases. The junction had 13 bases not matched to a gene; V was cut back by 1 base and J by 11 bases. Germline assignment: CDR1 GTSNPN and CDR2 SVGIG (reference sequence). The CDR3 runs 14 residues. CDR3 in amino acids: CAWSAGGSGIRQYF. In DNA form, the CDR3 reads TGTGCCTGGAGTGCCGGCGGGAGCGGAATCCGGCAGTACTTC.

The CDR3 coding sequence is TGCGCCAGCAGCCAAGACGGGACTCTGGGGCTCGGTGAAAAACTGTTTTTT. It codes for CASSQDGTLGLGEKLFF. The chain is built from TRBV4-1 and TRBJ1-4, with D perhaps TRBD1 (5 bases). Germline assignment: CDR1 MGHRA and CDR2 YSYEKL. This CDR3 has 17 amino acids. V was cut by 0 bases and J by 7 bases, with 18 bases left in between.

About this clone itself: One end of the junction fails to match germline, which may point to a read error. V usage is TRBV6-4 and J usage is TRBJ2-1, with TRBD2 matching over 14 bases. Looked up from germline, CDR1 is MRHNA and CDR2 is SNTAGT. This CDR3 region has 14 residues. The CDR3 protein is CASSDSTSGRALIF. The CDR3 bases are TGTGCCAGCAGTGACTCGACTAGCGGGAGGGCCCTGATCTTC.

This clone was seen once. CDR3 sequence (DNA): TGTGCCAGCAGCTTGGGGGAGCGTACTGAAGCTTTCTTT. Encoded protein: CASSLGERTEAFF. This chain connects TRBV5-6 to TRBJ1-1; unclear D gene. V lost 0 bases and J 5 bases, leaving 8 bases between the germline ends. This CDR3 has 13 amino acids. Germline V gene data show CDR1 as SGHDT and CDR2 as YYEEEE.

This clone was counted only a few times. V and J are TRBV15 and TRBJ2-7, with TRBD1 matching 7 bases. CDR1 is LNHNV, CDR2 YYDKDF, per germline (reference sequence). V was clipped by 0 bases and J by 5 bases; unmatched bases: 7. The CDR3 has 15 residues. DNA for the CDR3: TGTGCCACCAGCAGAGATCTTCCCGGGACAGACGAGCAGTACTTC. Amino acids: CATSRDLPGTDEQYF.

CDR3 protein: CASSLAYRLAGTDTQYF. The DNA for the CDR3 is TGTGCCAGCAGCTTAGCGTATAGACTAGCGGGCACAGATACGCAGTATTTT. The V gene is TRBV7-2, the J gene TRBJ2-3; 9 bases map to TRBD2. The trim removed 0 bases at V and 1 base at J, leaving 5 bases unmatched. The V gene's germline CDR1 is SGHTA and CDR2 FQGNSA. This CDR3 has 17 amino acids.

The chain carries TRBV28 and TRBJ2-7; 10 bases match TRBD2. After removal of 4 bases from V and 2 bases from J, the junction contained 5 bases not matched to a gene. The CDR3 is 15 amino acids. Germline V gene data show CDR1 as MDHEN and CDR2 as SYDVKM. In DNA, the CDR3 is TGTGCCAGCAGTTCGGGACTAGCGTTGACCTACGAGCAGTACTTC. As protein: CASSSGLALTYEQYF.

The chain links TRBV4-3 to TRBJ1-1; unclear D gene. Germline lookup yields CDR1 LGHNA and CDR2 YSLEER. This CDR3 is 15 amino acids long. The germline V and J ends were trimmed by 0 bases and 2 bases, with 10 bases remaining between them. Written as DNA, the CDR3 is TGCGCCAGCAGCCAAGATCTCGCCAGAAACACTGAAGCTTTCTTT. It is translated as CASSQDLARNTEAFF.

The chain uses TRBV16 and TRBJ2-5, with 9 bases identical to TRBD1. The CDR3 is 16 residues long. CDR1 KGHSY and CDR2 FQNENV come from the germline V gene. With V trimmed by 3 bases and J by 4 bases, 9 bases remained unmatched. Here the CDR3 DNA reads TGTGCCAGCAGCCAGACGGGACAGGGAAGGCGAGAGACCCAGTACTTC. Amino acids: CASSQTGQGRRETQYF.